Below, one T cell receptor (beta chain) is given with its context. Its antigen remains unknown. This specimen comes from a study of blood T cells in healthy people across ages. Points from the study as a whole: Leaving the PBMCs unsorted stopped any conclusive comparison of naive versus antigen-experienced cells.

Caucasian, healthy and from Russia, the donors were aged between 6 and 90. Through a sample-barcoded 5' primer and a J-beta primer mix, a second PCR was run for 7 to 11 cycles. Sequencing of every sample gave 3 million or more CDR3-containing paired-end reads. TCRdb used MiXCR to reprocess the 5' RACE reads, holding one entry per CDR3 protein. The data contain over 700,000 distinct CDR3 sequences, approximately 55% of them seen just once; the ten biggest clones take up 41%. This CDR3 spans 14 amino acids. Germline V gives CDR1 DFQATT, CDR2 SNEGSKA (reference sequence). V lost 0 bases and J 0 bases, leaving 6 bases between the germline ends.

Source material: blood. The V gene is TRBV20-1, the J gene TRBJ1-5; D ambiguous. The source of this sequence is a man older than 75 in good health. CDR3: CSARDGNSNQPQHF. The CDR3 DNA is TGCAGTGCTAGAGATGGGAATAGCAATCAGCCCCAGCATTTT.